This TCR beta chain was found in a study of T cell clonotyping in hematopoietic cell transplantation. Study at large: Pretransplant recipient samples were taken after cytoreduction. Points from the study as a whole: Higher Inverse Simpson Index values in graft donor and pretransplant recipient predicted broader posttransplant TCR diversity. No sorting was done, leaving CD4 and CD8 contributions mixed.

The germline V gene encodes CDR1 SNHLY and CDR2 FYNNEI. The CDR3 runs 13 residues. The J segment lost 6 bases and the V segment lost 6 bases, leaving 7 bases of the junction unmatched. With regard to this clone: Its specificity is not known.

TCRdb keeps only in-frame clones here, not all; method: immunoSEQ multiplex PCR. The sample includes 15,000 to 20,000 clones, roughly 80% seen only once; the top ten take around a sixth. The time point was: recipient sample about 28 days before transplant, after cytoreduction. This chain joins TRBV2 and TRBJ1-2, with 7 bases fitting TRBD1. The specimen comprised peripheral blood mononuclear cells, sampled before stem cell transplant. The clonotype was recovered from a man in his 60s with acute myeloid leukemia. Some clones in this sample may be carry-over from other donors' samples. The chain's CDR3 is CASRPTGLDGYTF. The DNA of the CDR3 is TGTGCCAGCAGGCCGACAGGGCTTGATGGCTACACCTTC.